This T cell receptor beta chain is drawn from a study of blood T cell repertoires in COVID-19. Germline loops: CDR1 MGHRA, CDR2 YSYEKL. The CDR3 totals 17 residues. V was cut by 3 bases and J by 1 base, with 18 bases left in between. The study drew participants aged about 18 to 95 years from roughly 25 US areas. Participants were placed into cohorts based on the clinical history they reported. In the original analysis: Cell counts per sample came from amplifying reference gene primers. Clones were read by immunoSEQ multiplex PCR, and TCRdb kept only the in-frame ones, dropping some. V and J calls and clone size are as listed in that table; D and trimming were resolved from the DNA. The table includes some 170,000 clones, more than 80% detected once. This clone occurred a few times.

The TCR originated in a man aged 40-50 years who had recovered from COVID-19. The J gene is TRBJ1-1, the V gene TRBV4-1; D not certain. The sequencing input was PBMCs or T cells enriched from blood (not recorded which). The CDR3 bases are TGCGCCAGCAGCCAGAGAACAATTACCCGGGAGAACACTGAAGCTTTCTTT. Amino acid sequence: CASSQRTITRENTEAFF.